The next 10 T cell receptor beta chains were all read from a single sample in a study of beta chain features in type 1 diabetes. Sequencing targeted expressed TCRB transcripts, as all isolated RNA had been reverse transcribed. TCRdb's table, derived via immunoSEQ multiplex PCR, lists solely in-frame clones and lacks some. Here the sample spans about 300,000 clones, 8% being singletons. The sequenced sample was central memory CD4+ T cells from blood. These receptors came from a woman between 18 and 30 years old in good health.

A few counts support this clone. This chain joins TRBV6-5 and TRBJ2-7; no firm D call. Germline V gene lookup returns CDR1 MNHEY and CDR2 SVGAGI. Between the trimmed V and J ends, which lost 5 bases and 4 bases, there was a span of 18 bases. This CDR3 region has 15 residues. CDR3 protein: CASSNTGEQVYEQYF. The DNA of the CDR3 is TGTGCCAGCAGTAACACCGGAGAGCAGGTGTACGAGCAGTACTTC.

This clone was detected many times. Written as DNA, the CDR3 is TGTGCCAGCAGTGAACAAGCACAGACAGGCCAGTACTTC. Protein: CASSEQAQTGQYF. The V gene is TRBV6-1, the J gene TRBJ2-4; TRBD1 might be the D (6 bases). The CDR3 is 13 amino acids. The V end was cut by 2 bases, the J end by 13 bases, with 15 bases between. The V gene's germline CDR1 is MNHNS and CDR2 SASEGT.

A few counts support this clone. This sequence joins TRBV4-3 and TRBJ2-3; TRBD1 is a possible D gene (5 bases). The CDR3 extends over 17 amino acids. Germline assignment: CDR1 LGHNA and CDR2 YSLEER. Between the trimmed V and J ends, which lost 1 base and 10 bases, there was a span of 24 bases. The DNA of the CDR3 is TGCGCCAGCAGCCAAGCTGACAGCCCCGTCCCGCGTAGGGCGCAGTATTTT. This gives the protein CASSQADSPVPRRAQYF.

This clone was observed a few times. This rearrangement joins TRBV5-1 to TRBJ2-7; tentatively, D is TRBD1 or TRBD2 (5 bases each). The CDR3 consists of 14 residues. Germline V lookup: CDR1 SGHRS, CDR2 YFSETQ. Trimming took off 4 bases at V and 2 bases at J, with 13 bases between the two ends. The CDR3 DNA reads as TGCGCCAGCAGCCCCCAGGGAGCGGCCTACGAGCAGTACTTC. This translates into CASSPQGAAYEQYF.

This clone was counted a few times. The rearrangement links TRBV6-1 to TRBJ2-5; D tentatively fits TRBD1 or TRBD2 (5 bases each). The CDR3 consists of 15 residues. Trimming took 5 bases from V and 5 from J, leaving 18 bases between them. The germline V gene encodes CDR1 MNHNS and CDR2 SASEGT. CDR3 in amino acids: CASSPRGTRWETQYF. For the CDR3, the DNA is TGTGCCAGCAGTCCCCGGGGCACCCGGTGGGAGACCCAGTACTTC.

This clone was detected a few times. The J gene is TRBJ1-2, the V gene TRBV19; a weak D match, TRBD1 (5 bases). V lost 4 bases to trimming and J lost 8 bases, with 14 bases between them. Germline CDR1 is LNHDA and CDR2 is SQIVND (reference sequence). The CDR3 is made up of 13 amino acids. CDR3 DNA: TGTGCCAGTAGTAAACACAGGATGGGCGGCTACACCTTC. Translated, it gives CASSKHRMGGYTF.

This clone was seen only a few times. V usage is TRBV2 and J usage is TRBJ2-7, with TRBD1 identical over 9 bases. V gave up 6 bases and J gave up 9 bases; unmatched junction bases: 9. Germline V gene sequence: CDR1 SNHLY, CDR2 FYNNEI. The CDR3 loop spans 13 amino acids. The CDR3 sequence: CASSTGQGLWQYV. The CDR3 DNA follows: TGTGCCAGCAGCACAGGACAGGGGCTGTGGCAGTACGTC.

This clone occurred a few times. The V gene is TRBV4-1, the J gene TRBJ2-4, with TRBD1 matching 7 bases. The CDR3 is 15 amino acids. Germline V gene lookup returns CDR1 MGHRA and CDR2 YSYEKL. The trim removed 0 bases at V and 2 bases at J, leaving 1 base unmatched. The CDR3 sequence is CASSQDRGTKNIQYF. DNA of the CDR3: TGCGCCAGCAGCCAAGACAGGGGGACCAAAAACATTCAGTACTTC.

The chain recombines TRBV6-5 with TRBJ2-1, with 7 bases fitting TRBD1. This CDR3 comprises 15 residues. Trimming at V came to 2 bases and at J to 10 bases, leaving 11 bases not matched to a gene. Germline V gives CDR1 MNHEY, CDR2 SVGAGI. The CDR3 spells CASSYRLRGQIEQFF. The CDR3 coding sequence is TGTGCCAGCAGTTACAGGCTAAGGGGGCAAATAGAGCAGTTCTTC.

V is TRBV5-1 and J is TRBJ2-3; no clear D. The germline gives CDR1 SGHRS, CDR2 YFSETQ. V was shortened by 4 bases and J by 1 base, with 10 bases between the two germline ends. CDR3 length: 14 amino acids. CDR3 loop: CASSHNVRTDTQYF. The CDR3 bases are TGCGCCAGCAGCCACAACGTACGCACAGATACGCAGTATTTT.